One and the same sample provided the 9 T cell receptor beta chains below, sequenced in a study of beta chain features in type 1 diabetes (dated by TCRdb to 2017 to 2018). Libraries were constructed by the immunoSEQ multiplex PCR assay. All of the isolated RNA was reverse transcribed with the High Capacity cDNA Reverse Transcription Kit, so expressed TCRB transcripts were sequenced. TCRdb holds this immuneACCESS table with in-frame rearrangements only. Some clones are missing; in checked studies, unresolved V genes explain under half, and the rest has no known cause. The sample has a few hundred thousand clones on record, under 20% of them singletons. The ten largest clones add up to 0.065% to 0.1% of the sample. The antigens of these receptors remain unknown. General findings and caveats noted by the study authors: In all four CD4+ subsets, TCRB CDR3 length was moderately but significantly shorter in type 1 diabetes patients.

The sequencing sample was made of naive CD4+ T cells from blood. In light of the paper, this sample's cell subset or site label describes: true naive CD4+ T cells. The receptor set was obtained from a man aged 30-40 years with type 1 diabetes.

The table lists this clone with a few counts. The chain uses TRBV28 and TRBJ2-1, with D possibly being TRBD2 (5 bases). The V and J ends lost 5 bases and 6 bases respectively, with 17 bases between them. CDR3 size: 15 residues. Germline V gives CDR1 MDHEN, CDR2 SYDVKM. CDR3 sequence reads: CASSQGLGDGNEQFF. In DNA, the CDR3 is TGTGCCAGCAGTCAAGGCCTGGGAGACGGCAATGAGCAGTTCTTC.

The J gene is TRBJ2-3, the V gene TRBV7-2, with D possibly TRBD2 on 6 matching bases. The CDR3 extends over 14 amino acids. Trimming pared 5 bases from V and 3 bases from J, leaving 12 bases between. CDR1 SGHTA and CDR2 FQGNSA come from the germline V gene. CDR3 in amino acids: CASSPSVGTDTQYF. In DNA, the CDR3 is TGTGCCAGCAGCCCTAGCGTGGGGACAGATACGCAGTATTTT.

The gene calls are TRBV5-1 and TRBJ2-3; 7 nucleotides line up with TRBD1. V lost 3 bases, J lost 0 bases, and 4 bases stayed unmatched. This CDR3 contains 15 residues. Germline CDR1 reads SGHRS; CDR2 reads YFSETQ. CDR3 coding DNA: TGCGCCAGCAGCTCAGGGACAGATAGCACAGATACGCAGTATTTT. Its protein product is CASSSGTDSTDTQYF.

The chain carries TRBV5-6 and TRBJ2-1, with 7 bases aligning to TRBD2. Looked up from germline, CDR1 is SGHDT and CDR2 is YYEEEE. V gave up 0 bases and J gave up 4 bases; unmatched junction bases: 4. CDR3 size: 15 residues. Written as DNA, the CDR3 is TGTGCCAGCAGCTTGGTTCTAGCGGAATACAATGAGCAGTTCTTC. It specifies CASSLVLAEYNEQFF.

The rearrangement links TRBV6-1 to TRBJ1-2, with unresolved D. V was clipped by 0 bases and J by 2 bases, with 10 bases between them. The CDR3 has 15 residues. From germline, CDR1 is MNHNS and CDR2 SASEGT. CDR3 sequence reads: CASSEANVRNYGYTF. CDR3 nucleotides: TGTGCCAGCAGTGAAGCGAACGTTCGGAACTATGGCTACACCTTC.

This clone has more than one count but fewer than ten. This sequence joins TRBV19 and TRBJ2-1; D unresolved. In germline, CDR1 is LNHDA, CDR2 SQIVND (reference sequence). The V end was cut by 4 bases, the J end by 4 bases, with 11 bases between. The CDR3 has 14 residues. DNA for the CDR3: TGTGCCAGTAGTAGAACAGCTGCTTACAATGAGCAGTTCTTC. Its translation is CASSRTAAYNEQFF.

The DNA of the CDR3 is TGTGCCAGCAGTTTAAGGCGGAATGAGCAGTTCTTC. Encoded protein: CASSLRRNEQFF. The genes are TRBV27 and TRBJ2-1; D is uncertain. CDR1 and CDR2 from the germline V gene are MNHEY and SMNVEV (reference sequence). The CDR3 consists of 12 residues. Trimming took off 2 bases at V and 7 bases at J, with 6 bases between the two ends.

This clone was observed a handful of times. The chain's CDR3 is CASSQEGVRAQHF. As DNA, the CDR3 is TGTGCCAGCAGCCAAGAGGGGGTCCGGGCCCAGCATTTT. V and J are TRBV4-2 and TRBJ1-5, with D possibly TRBD1 on 5 matching bases. Germline V gene data show CDR1 as LGHNA and CDR2 as YNFKEQ. Trimming took off 0 bases at V and 11 bases at J, with 11 bases between the two ends. This CDR3 has 13 amino acids.

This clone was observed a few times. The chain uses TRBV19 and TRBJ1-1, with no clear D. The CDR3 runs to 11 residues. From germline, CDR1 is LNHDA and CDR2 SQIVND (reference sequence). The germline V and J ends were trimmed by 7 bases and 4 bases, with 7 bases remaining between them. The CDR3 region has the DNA TGTGCCAGTAAAGTCACCACTGAAGCTTTCTTT. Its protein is CASKVTTEAFF.